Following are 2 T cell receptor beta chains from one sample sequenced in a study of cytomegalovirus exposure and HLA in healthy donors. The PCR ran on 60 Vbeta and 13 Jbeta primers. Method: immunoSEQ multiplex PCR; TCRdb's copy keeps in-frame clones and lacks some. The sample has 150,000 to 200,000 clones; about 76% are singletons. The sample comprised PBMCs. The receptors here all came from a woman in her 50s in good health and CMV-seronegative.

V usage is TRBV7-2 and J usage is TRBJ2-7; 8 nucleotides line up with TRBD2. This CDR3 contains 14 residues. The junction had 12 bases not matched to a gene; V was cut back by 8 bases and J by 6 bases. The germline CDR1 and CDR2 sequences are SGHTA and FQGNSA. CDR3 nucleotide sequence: TGTGCCAGCGGATGGGGCGGGAGGAATGGCGAGCAGTACTTC. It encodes CASGWGGRNGEQYF.

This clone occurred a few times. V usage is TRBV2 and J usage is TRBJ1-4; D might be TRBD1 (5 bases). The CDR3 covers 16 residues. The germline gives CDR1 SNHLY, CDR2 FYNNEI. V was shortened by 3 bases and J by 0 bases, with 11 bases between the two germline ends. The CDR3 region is CASSEAGRATNEKLFF. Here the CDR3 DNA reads TGTGCCAGCAGTGAGGCAGGGAGGGCAACTAATGAAAAACTGTTTTTT.